Below, one TCR beta chain is given with its context. The entry originates in a study of blood T cell repertoires in COVID-19. For the study at large: PBMCs, B-cell-depleted T cells, or T cells provided the cDNA or gDNA that made up the material.

How the authors handled the data: How many nucleated cells were present was estimated from reference gene primer amplification. The repertoire was sequenced with immunoSEQ multiplex PCR; TCRdb's copy has only in-frame clones and lacks some. D and trimming were read from the DNA, whereas the V and J calls and clone size are those reported in that table. The sample holds some 120,000 clones; more than 70% are singletons and the top ten take 1.9%. CDR1 SGDLS and CDR2 YYNGEE come from the germline V gene. The V end lost 4 bases, the J end lost 6 bases, and 20 bases lay between the germline ends. This CDR3 is 16 amino acids long.

This clonotype was obtained from an older man with acute or convalescent COVID-19. Sequencing used peripheral blood. V gene TRBV9 combines with J gene TRBJ2-4, with D maybe TRBD2 (5 bases). CDR3 protein: CASSNQRAGGGNIQYF. The CDR3 DNA reads as TGTGCCAGCAGCAATCAAAGGGCCGGAGGCGGAAACATTCAGTACTTC. The full variable domain, in which reference TRBV9 and TRBJ2-4 provide the parts outside the CDR3, is DSGVTQTPKHLITATGQRVTLRCSPRSGDLSVYWYQQSLDQGLQFLIQYYNGEERAKGNILERFSAQQFPDLHSELNLSSLELGDSALYFCASSNQRAGGGNIQYFGAGTRLSVL.